Below, 12 T cell receptor beta chains from the same sample are listed, as sequenced in a study of blood T cell repertoires in COVID-19. Method: immunoSEQ multiplex PCR; TCRdb's copy keeps in-frame clones and lacks some. The sample has 75,000 to 95,000 clones, 82% seen once. Sequenced material: peripheral blood. The source is a human donor in a cohort sampled during active COVID-19.

The chain couples TRBV6-2 or TRBV6-3 to TRBJ2-1; 7 bases are a match to TRBD2. V shed 2 bases and J 5 bases; nucleotides not matched to a gene: 9. The germline V gene has CDR1 MNHEY and CDR2 SVGEGT. The CDR3 covers 16 residues. The CDR3 reads CASSYPAGPSNNEQFF. DNA for the CDR3: TGTGCCAGCAGTTACCCAGCGGGGCCCTCGAACAATGAGCAGTTCTTC.

This chain connects TRBV24-1 to TRBJ2-5; TRBD1 agrees at 10 bases. This CDR3 comprises 14 residues. Per the germline V gene, CDR1 is KGHDR and CDR2 is SFDVKD. Trimming took 4 bases from V and 8 from J; bases not matched to a gene: 6. This CDR3 reads CATSEPGQGRTQYF. The DNA of the CDR3 is TGTGCCACCAGTGAACCGGGACAGGGGCGCACCCAGTACTTC.

The chain has TRBV6-5 and TRBJ2-7; a weak D match, TRBD1 (7 bases). In germline, CDR1 is MNHEY, CDR2 SVGAGI. This CDR3 contains 15 residues. V gave up 5 bases and J gave up 0 bases, with 14 bases separating them. The CDR3 DNA follows: TGTGCCAGCAGTCGCGGGACAGAAGACTCCTACGAGCAGTACTTC. Its translation is CASSRGTEDSYEQYF.

This chain joins TRBV7-9 and TRBJ1-4; 8 bases line up with TRBD1. Germline V CDR1 and CDR2: SEHNR, FQNEAQ (reference sequence). The CDR3 covers 15 residues. Unmatched junction bases numbered 3, after V lost 4 bases and J lost 2 bases. In DNA, the CDR3 is TGTGCCAGCAGCTCTCAGGGGGCCACTAATGAAAAACTGTTTTTT. Amino acids: CASSSQGATNEKLFF.

The rearrangement joins TRBV27 to TRBJ2-1; TRBD2 aligns across 9 bases. CDR1 is MNHEY, CDR2 SMNVEV, per germline (reference sequence). The CDR3 sequence is 15 residues long. V lost 4 bases to trimming and J lost 5 bases; unmatched junction nucleotides: 6. DNA for the CDR3: TGTGCCAGCAGTTCCATAGCGGGGGACCACAATGAGCAGTTCTTC. Translating it yields CASSSIAGDHNEQFF.

This chain links TRBV19 with TRBJ2-7; 9 bases match TRBD1. This CDR3 has 14 residues. Trimming cost V 3 bases and J 4 bases; bases outside gene matches: 4. Germline V gene data show CDR1 as LNHDA and CDR2 as SQIVND (reference sequence). In DNA form, the CDR3 reads TGTGCCAGTAGTATCGGACAGGGGATGTACGAGCAGTACTTC. It encodes CASSIGQGMYEQYF.

This sequence joins TRBV24-1 and TRBJ2-5; a possible D gene is TRBD2 (6 bases). This CDR3 is built from 15 residues. V was trimmed by 2 bases and J by 3 bases, leaving 12 bases between them. Germline lookup yields CDR1 KGHDR and CDR2 SFDVKD. CDR3 sequence: CATSDSSGVEETQYF. DNA of the CDR3: TGTGCCACCAGTGATTCGTCGGGGGTGGAAGAGACCCAGTACTTC.

V and J are TRBV12-5 and TRBJ1-1; 7 nucleotides match TRBD1. Germline trimming cut 1 base from V and 2 bases from J; bases unmatched to any gene: 4. In germline, CDR1 is LGHNT, CDR2 FRNRAP. The CDR3 is 15 residues long. CDR3 DNA sequence: TGTGCTAGTGGTTTGGGACAGGGATTCAACACTGAAGCTTTCTTT. Amino acid sequence: CASGLGQGFNTEAFF.

This clone showed up just a few times. This sequence joins TRBV6-5 and TRBJ2-6; 8 bases are shared with TRBD1. Germline CDR1 is MNHEY and CDR2 is SVGAGI. Unmatched junction bases numbered 2, after V lost 4 bases and J lost 3 bases. The CDR3 consists of 15 residues. The CDR3 DNA sequence: TGTGCCAGCAGTTTTGGGACAGGTGGGGCCAACGTCCTGACTTTC. Protein sequence: CASSFGTGGANVLTF.

The chain has TRBV4-2 and TRBJ2-1; 7 positions agree with TRBD1. Per the germline V gene, CDR1 is LGHNA and CDR2 is YNFKEQ. This CDR3 is 12 amino acids long. Trimming at V came to 2 bases and at J to 12 bases, leaving 4 bases not matched to a gene. CDR3 loop: CASSQPGGLQFF. The DNA of the CDR3 is TGTGCCAGCAGCCAACCAGGGGGATTGCAGTTCTTC.

The rearrangement joins TRBV2 to TRBJ2-2; TRBD1 agrees at 8 bases. The length of the CDR3 is 15 residues. Germline values: CDR1 SNHLY, CDR2 FYNNEI. With V trimmed by 7 bases and J by 4 bases, 8 bases remained unmatched. The CDR3 nucleotides are TGTGCCAGCATCTTCGAACAGGGGGGCACCGGGGAGCTGTTTTTT. Protein: CASIFEQGGTGELFF.

This clone was observed a single time. The chain uses TRBV5-1 and TRBJ1-4; 7 positions agree with TRBD1. CDR1 and CDR2 (germline): SGHRS, YFSETQ. The CDR3 spans 14 residues. V lost 3 bases and J lost 5; bases outside the gene matches: 4. The CDR3 region has the DNA TGCGCCAGCAGCTGGGGGACAGCGAATGAAAAACTGTTTTTT. Encoded protein: CASSWGTANEKLFF.